These 13 T cell receptor beta chains were sequenced from one sample in a study of blood T cell repertoires in COVID-19. Profiled with immunoSEQ multiplex PCR; TCRdb holds only in-frame clones, not every one. This table has some 350,000 clones, approximately 89% appearing once. Material for sequencing was PBMCs or T cells enriched from blood (not recorded which). The receptors shown here come from a woman in her 30s who had recovered from COVID-19.

DNA of the CDR3: TGCGCCAGCAGCCGAGGGGGTGAAAAACTGTTTTTT. Amino acids: CASSRGGEKLFF. The chain employs TRBV4-1 and TRBJ1-4, with D perhaps matching TRBD1 (6 bases). The V end was cut by 4 bases, the J end by 7 bases, with 7 bases between. This CDR3 region has 12 residues. Germline lookup yields CDR1 MGHRA and CDR2 YSYEKL.

In this sample, this clone turned up once. V and J are TRBV9 and TRBJ1-6; 9 nucleotides align to TRBD1. This CDR3 has 14 residues. Germline lookup yields CDR1 SGDLS and CDR2 YYNGEE. The trim removed 3 bases at V and 8 bases at J, leaving 3 bases unmatched. Here the CDR3 DNA reads TGTGCCAGCAGCGATCGGACAGGGGATTCACCCCTCCACTTT. Its translation is CASSDRTGDSPLHF.

This clone is a singleton in its sample. The chain joins TRBV5-6 to TRBJ2-3; TRBD1 aligns across 10 bases. CDR3 length: 17 amino acids. With V trimmed by 4 bases and J by 3 bases, 11 bases remained unmatched. Germline values: CDR1 SGHDT, CDR2 YYEEEE. CDR3 sequence: CASSVSGTGVFTDTQYF. CDR3 in DNA: TGTGCCAGCAGCGTCTCCGGGACAGGGGTTTTTACAGATACGCAGTATTTT.

This clone was recorded at least ten times. The V gene is TRBV23-1, the J gene TRBJ1-2, with D perhaps TRBD1 (6 bases). TRBV23-1 is designated an ORF whose function remains uncertain. V lost 7 bases to trimming and J lost 3 bases, with 18 bases between them. The CDR3 loop spans 15 amino acids. DNA of the CDR3: TGCGCCAGCACTGACTCAGGGGTTTTGGACTATGGCTACACCTTC. Its translation: CASTDSGVLDYGYTF.

There are a few counts of this clone. The CDR3 region has the DNA TGTGCCAGCAGCAAAGACAGGGGGCCGAACACCGGGGAGCTGTTTTTT. Protein product: CASSKDRGPNTGELFF. This rearrangement joins TRBV21-1 to TRBJ2-2; TRBD1, as called in the table, went unchecked against the DNA. TRBV21-1 is listed as a pseudogene. The CDR3 covers 16 residues.

V gene TRBV5-1 combines with J gene TRBJ2-3; D unclear. The CDR3 has 14 amino acids. Trimming stripped 0 bases from V and 0 bases from J, with 5 bases between. Germline loops: CDR1 SGHRS, CDR2 YFSETQ. CDR3 coding DNA: TGCGCCAGCAGCTTGGTCCTAAGCACAGATACGCAGTATTTT. This codes for CASSLVLSTDTQYF.

V gene TRBV7-2 combines with J gene TRBJ2-1, with 8 bases matching TRBD2. CDR1 and CDR2 (germline): SGHTA, FQGNSA. V trimming: 5 bases; J trimming: 3 bases; junction bases outside the gene matches: 6. This CDR3 is 15 amino acids long. The CDR3 reads CASSPQRGIYNEQFF. The CDR3 region has the DNA TGTGCCAGCAGCCCCCAGCGGGGGATCTACAATGAGCAGTTCTTC.

The chain links TRBV12-3 or TRBV12-4 to TRBJ1-2; D is unclear. This CDR3 has 13 residues. V was shortened by 6 bases and J by 5 bases, with 13 bases between the two germline ends. This chain's CDR3 is CASSPSEAYGYTF. The CDR3 region has the DNA TGTGCCAGCAGCCCAAGTGAGGCGTATGGCTACACCTTC.

The chain carries TRBV27 and TRBJ2-3; 8 bases align to TRBD2. V lost 6 bases to trimming and J lost 6 bases; unmatched junction nucleotides: 17. The CDR3 consists of 17 residues. Germline V gives CDR1 MNHEY, CDR2 SMNVEV (reference sequence). This chain's CDR3 is CASSPAGGGFRADTQYF. As DNA, the CDR3 is TGTGCCAGCAGCCCGGCCGGGGGGGGATTTCGCGCTGATACGCAGTATTTT.

The chain links TRBV5-4 to TRBJ1-1, with 7 bases lining up with TRBD1. The CDR3 totals 13 residues. Germline V CDR1 and CDR2: SGHNT, YYREEE (reference sequence). J lost 4 bases, V lost 3 bases, and 3 bases had no gene match. The CDR3 bases are TGTGCCAGCAGCTGGACAGGACTCACTGAAGCTTTCTTT. This translates into CASSWTGLTEAFF.

This clone was seen a few times. This chain uses TRBV7-9 with TRBJ1-4; possible D gene TRBD1, 6 bases. CDR3 length: 15 residues. V dropped 7 bases and J dropped 8 bases, with 20 bases sitting between them. CDR1 is SEHNR and CDR2 is FQNEAQ in the germline V gene (reference sequence). The CDR3 coding sequence is TGTGCCAGCACCCGAGGGGGTCCTTCAGGGGAAAAACTGTTTTTT. Amino acid sequence: CASTRGGPSGEKLFF.

This clone was found a few times. The chain couples TRBV19 to TRBJ1-1; D is uncertain. Germline CDR1 LNHDA, CDR2 SQIVND (reference sequence). There are 14 residues in the CDR3. With 3 bases removed from V and 2 bases from J, the gap between germline ends came to 10 bases. DNA for the CDR3: TGTGCCAGTAGTATTGAGGGCAGAAACACTGAAGCTTTCTTT. Translation gives CASSIEGRNTEAFF.

The V and J genes are TRBV2 and TRBJ1-6; TRBD1 is a possible D gene (6 bases). V was clipped by 2 bases and J by 8 bases, with 16 bases between them. Germline assignment: CDR1 SNHLY and CDR2 FYNNEI. The CDR3 has 16 amino acids. The CDR3 sequence is CASSESPGDHHSPLHF. Written as DNA, the CDR3 is TGTGCCAGCAGTGAATCCCCAGGGGATCATCATTCACCCCTCCACTTT.